Presented here are 15 T cell receptor beta chains from one specimen sequenced in a study of tumor-infiltrating lymphocytes in localized non-small cell lung cancer. TCRdb's table, derived via immunoSEQ multiplex PCR, lists solely in-frame clones and lacks some. The data show 2,500 to 3,500 clones, 50% to 80% seen once. Sample: uninvolved lung tissue not adjacent to the tumor. These receptors were collected from a human donor with non-small cell lung cancer.

This clone was picked up one time. The chain combines TRBV7-8 with TRBJ2-1; the D gene is possibly TRBD1 (6 bases). From germline, CDR1 is SGHVS and CDR2 FQNEAQ. This CDR3 region has 19 residues. Trimming removed 4 bases at V and 3 bases at J, with 25 bases between. CDR3 DNA sequence: TGTGCCAGCAGCTCATATGACTCGGACAGAGACCCCCTCTACAATGAGCAGTTCTTC. It yields the protein CASSSYDSDRDPLYNEQFF. Combining the CDR3 with reference TRBV7-8 and TRBJ2-1 gives the whole variable domain GAGVSQSPRYKVAKRGQDVALRCDPISGHVSLFWYQQALGQGPEFLTYFQNEAQLDKSGLPSDRFFAERPEGSVSTLKIQRTQQEDSAVYLCASSSYDSDRDPLYNEQFFGPGTRLTVL.

This clone has only one observation. The rearrangement uses TRBV7-2 and TRBJ1-1, with 7 bases fitting TRBD1. The junction had 10 bases not matched to a gene; V was cut back by 5 bases and J by 1 base. Germline V gives CDR1 SGHTA, CDR2 FQGNSA. CDR3 size: 16 residues. CDR3 DNA: TGTGCCAGCAGCCCTCGCCCAGGGGGGACGAACACTGAAGCTTTCTTT. Translation: CASSPRPGGTNTEAFF.

This clone was seen a few times. Here the CDR3 reads CASSLEVRKNTEAFF. CDR3 nucleotides: TGTGCCAGCAGTCTTGAGGTACGGAAGAACACTGAAGCTTTCTTT. The chain recombines TRBV7-2 with TRBJ1-1; D gene uncertain. The germline CDR1 and CDR2 sequences are SGHTA and FQGNSA. V was trimmed by 6 bases and J by 1 base, leaving 15 bases between them. The CDR3 loop spans 15 amino acids.

The J gene is TRBJ1-1, the V gene TRBV25-1, with 12 bases lining up with TRBD1. Germline trimming cut 2 bases from V and 5 bases from J; bases unmatched to any gene: 6. In germline, CDR1 is MGHDK, CDR2 SYGVNS. The CDR3 runs 16 residues. CDR3 region: CASSEGTGGAGTEAFF. CDR3 in DNA: TGTGCCAGCAGTGAAGGGACAGGGGGCGCGGGAACTGAAGCTTTCTTT.

This clone was counted once. The chain has TRBV5-4 and TRBJ1-2, with a tentative D call TRBD1 (5 bases). With 0 bases removed from V and 6 bases from J, the gap between germline ends came to 15 bases. Germline V gene data show CDR1 as SGHNT and CDR2 as YYREEE (reference sequence). The CDR3 extends over 15 amino acids. CDR3 in amino acids: CASSLGIVGDHGYTF. For the CDR3, the DNA is TGTGCCAGCAGCTTGGGTATTGTGGGGGACCATGGCTACACCTTC.

This chain connects TRBV6-5 to TRBJ2-7; TRBD1 matches 7 bases. The V segment lost 7 bases and the J segment 2 bases; nucleotides outside the gene matches: 11. Germline CDR1 reads MNHEY; CDR2 reads SVGAGI. The CDR3 has 15 amino acids. Here the CDR3 DNA reads TGTGCCAGCAATCCAATAAACAGGGGTACCTACGAGCAGTACTTC. Amino acid sequence: CASNPINRGTYEQYF.

This chain connects TRBV29-1 to TRBJ2-5; D is ambiguous. V lost 5 bases and J 2 bases, leaving 9 bases between the germline ends. The germline gives CDR1 SQVTM, CDR2 ANQGSEA. CDR3 length equals 12 residues. CDR3 bases: TGCAGCGTTCGGAGCCCGCAAGAGACCCAGTACTTC. It codes for CSVRSPQETQYF. Full variable domain (remainder filled in from reference TRBV29-1 and TRBJ2-5): SAVISQKPSRDICQRGTSLTIQCQVDSQVTMMFWYRQQPGQSLTLIATANQGSEATYESGFVIDKFPISRPNLTFSTLTVSNMSPEDSSIYLCSVRSPQETQYFGPGTRLLVL.

This rearrangement joins TRBV9 to TRBJ1-4, with D maybe TRBD1 (5 bases). The CDR3 sequence is 15 residues long. The V end was cut by 3 bases, the J end by 0 bases, with 9 bases between. Germline V gene sequence: CDR1 SGDLS, CDR2 YYNGEE. CDR3 amino acids: CASSDGGTTNEKLFF. The CDR3 nucleotides are TGTGCCAGCAGCGATGGGGGGACAACTAATGAAAAACTGTTTTTT.

The chain joins TRBV5-4 to TRBJ2-7; TRBD2 matches 7 bases. CDR1 is SGHNT, CDR2 YYREEE, per germline (reference sequence). The ends lost 2 bases at V and 3 bases at J; junction bases unmatched: 2. The CDR3 sequence is 13 residues long. The CDR3 sequence is CASSFSGVYEQYF. The CDR3 DNA follows: TGTGCCAGCAGCTTCAGCGGGGTCTACGAGCAGTACTTC.

The genes are TRBV11-3 and TRBJ2-1, with D possibly TRBD2 on 7 matching bases. The CDR3 consists of 14 residues. V was cut by 5 bases and J by 8 bases, with 16 bases left in between. Germline lookup yields CDR1 SGHNT and CDR2 YENEEA. The CDR3 DNA sequence: TGTGCCAGCAGCCTCGGGGGGCCGGTTTATGAGCAGTTCTTC. Protein: CASSLGGPVYEQFF.

This clone was counted only a few times. An end of the junction differs from the germline gene, which may be a read error. V is TRBV5-5 and J is TRBJ2-3; 9 positions match TRBD2. The CDR3 sequence is 14 residues long. The V gene's germline CDR1 is SGHKS and CDR2 YYEKEE (reference sequence). CDR3 in amino acids: CASSGGTSIDTQYF. The CDR3, as DNA: TGTGCCAGCAGCGGCGGGACTAGCATAGATACGCAGTATTTT.

The chain has TRBV7-2 and TRBJ2-5; D might be TRBD1 (5 bases). The CDR3 contains 14 residues. The V gene's germline CDR1 is SGHTA and CDR2 FQGNSA. The V end lost 5 bases, the J end lost 3 bases, and 13 bases lay between the germline ends. DNA of the CDR3: TGTGCCAGCAGCCAGGGAAGTACGAAAGAGACCCAGTACTTC. This encodes CASSQGSTKETQYF.

This chain joins TRBV7-2 and TRBJ2-2; the D gene could be TRBD1 or TRBD2 (5 bases each). The CDR3 sequence is 15 residues long. Trimming removed 5 bases from V and 4 bases from J, with 14 bases in between. Germline V gives CDR1 SGHTA, CDR2 FQGNSA. The CDR3 nucleotides are TGTGCCAGCAGCCTGGGACGATCGGCCACCGGGGAGCTGTTTTTT. This gives the protein CASSLGRSATGELFF.

The chain uses TRBV6-6 and TRBJ2-1; 7 bases align to TRBD2. The CDR3 consists of 15 residues. V was pared by 7 bases and J by 3 bases, with 9 bases of the junction left unmatched. Germline V CDR1 and CDR2: MNHNY, SVGAGI (reference sequence). The CDR3 DNA reads TGTGCCAGCAACGCTGGGACTAATCTCTACAATGAGCAGTTCTTC. Translated, it gives CASNAGTNLYNEQFF.

The J gene is TRBJ2-7, the V gene TRBV28, with TRBD1 matching over 7 bases. V lost 4 bases and J lost 2; bases outside the gene matches: 14. The CDR3 loop spans 17 amino acids. Germline V lookup: CDR1 MDHEN, CDR2 SYDVKM. The CDR3 DNA sequence: TGTGCCAGCAGTTCAGACAGGGATTGGTCCCCGACCTACGAGCAGTACTTC. Its protein product is CASSSDRDWSPTYEQYF.